The clone carrying this T cell receptor (beta chain) was found a few times. This record belongs to a study of T cell changes during pregnancy in multiple sclerosis. Some clones are missing from TCRdb's copy, which holds only in-frame ones; the method was immunoSEQ multiplex PCR. Among about 110,000 clones listed, around 90% were seen once. Germline CDR1 is SGDLS and CDR2 is YYNGEE. This CDR3 is 15 amino acids long. Trimming removed 0 bases from V and 5 bases from J; junction bases left unmatched: 7. Sequencing was performed on peripheral blood, taken before pregnancy. The V gene is TRBV9, the J gene TRBJ1-1, with TRBD1 identical over 7 bases. The source of this sequence is a female donor with multiple sclerosis, enrolled in a pregnancy study. This chain's CDR3 is CASSVDEGAYTEAFF. The CDR3 region has the DNA TGTGCCAGCAGCGTAGACGAGGGGGCTTATACTGAAGCTTTCTTT.